The clone carrying this T cell receptor (beta chain) occurred many times. The junction does not match germline at one end; this may be a read error. This record belongs to a study of T cells in Graves' hyperthyroidism and ophthalmopathy. TCR beta CDR3 region amplification was performed from RNA transcripts. First-round RT-PCR of the TCR CDR3 relied on the HTBI primer set. Via MiXCR, TCRdb re-called the multiplex PCR reads, giving one row per CDR3 protein. Of about 200,000 distinct CDR3 sequences listed, 17% are singletons. The germline CDR1 and CDR2 sequences are SGHTA and FQGNSA. The CDR3 sequence is 15 residues long.

The sequence was collected from a woman between 45 and 60 years old with Graves' hyperthyroidism. V usage is TRBV7-2 and J usage is TRBJ1-1, with D tentatively TRBD1 (5 bases). The sequenced sample was blood. DNA of the CDR3: TGTGCCAGCAGCTTAACAGGACTCGGGAACGCTGAAGCTTTCTTT. Translating gives CASSLTGLGNAEAFF.